This TCR beta chain was captured by sequencing in a study of cytomegalovirus exposure and HLA in healthy donors. The study, taken as a whole, reports: The presence/absence work took it that sequencing depth was about the same across donors. When analyzed later, a missense DCLRE1C variant was found to be linked to TCR beta V- and J-gene trimming.

PCR primers comprised 60 Vbeta and 13 Jbeta primers. Repertoires were generated with immunoSEQ multiplex PCR, while TCRdb's copy carries only in-frame clones and drops some. The table lists 150,000 to 200,000 clones, 75% of them singletons. The V gene lost 3 bases and the J gene lost 3 bases, with 16 bases spanning the gap. Looked up from germline, CDR1 is SGHRS and CDR2 is YFSETQ. The length of the CDR3 is 15 residues. On this clone itself: The antigen is not known.

This receptor was identified in a man aged 18 to 29 in good health and CMV-seropositive. The chain couples TRBV5-1 to TRBJ2-7; D remains ambiguous. The sequenced sample was PBMCs. CDR3 residues: CASSSSSFPDYEQYF. The CDR3 DNA reads as TGCGCCAGCAGCTCGTCTAGTTTCCCAGACTACGAGCAGTACTTC. Drawing the rest from reference TRBV5-1 and TRBJ2-7, the complete variable domain is KAGVTQTPRYLIKTRGQQVTLSCSPISGHRSVSWYQQTPGQGLQFLFEYFSETQRNKGNFPGRFSGRQFSNSRSEMNVSTLELGDSALYLCASSSSSFPDYEQYFGPGTRLTVT.